This T cell receptor (beta chain) stems from a study of control samples from healthy donors and cancer patients. The germline V and J ends were trimmed by 5 bases and 9 bases, with 14 bases remaining between them. The CDR3 contains 13 residues. Clones were sequenced by immunoSEQ multiplex PCR, and TCRdb holds only the in-frame ones, with some missing. The profile shows about 95,000 clones, approximately 90% of them singletons. The chain uses TRBV12-3 or TRBV12-4 and TRBJ2-1; TRBD1 or TRBD2 may be the D gene (5 bases each). The source of this sequence is a woman aged 70-85 years in good health. Material: blood. CDR3 residues: CASSNIERGEQFF. For the CDR3, the DNA is TGTGCCAGCAGTAATATAGAGAGGGGTGAGCAGTTCTTC.